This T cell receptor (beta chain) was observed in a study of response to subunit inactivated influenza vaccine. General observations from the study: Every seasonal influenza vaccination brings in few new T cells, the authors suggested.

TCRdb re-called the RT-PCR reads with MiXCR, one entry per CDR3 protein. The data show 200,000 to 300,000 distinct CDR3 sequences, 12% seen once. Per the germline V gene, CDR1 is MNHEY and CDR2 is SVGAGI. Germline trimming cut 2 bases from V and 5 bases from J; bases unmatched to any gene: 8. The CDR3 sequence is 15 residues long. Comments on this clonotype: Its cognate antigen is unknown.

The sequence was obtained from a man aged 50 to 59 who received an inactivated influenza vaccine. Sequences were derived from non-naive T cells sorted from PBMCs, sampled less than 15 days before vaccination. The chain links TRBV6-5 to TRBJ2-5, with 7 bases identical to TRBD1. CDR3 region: CASSYLRQGGETQYF. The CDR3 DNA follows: TGTGCCAGCAGTTACCTACGACAGGGCGGCGAGACCCAGTACTTC.